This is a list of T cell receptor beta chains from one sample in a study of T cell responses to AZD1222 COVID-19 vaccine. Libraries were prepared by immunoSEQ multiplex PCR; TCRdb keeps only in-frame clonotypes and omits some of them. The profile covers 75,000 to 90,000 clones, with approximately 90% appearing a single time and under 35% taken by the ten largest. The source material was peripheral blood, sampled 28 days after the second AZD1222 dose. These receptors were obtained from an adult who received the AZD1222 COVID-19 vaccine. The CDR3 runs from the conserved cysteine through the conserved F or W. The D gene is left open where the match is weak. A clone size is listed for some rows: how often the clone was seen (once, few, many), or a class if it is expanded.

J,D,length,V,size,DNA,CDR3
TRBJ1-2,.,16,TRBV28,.,TGTGCCAGCAGCCCTAACGGGCGGGAATCTGCCCATGGCTACACCTTC,CASSPNGRESAHGYTF
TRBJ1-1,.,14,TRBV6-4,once,TGTGCCAGCAGATCGAACTGGGGGAACACTGAAGCTTTCTTT,CASRSNWGNTEAFF
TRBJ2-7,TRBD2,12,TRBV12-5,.,TGTGCTAGTGGTTTGGGGGGAGGGGAGCAGTACTTC,CASGLGGGEQYF
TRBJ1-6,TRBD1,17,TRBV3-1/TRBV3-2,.,TGTGCCAGCAGACGCCTGACAGGGCGGGCGCCTAATTCACCCCTCCACTTT,CASRRLTGRAPNSPLHF
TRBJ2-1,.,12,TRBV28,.,TGTGCCAGCAGTCCCCCTCGAAATGAGCAGTTCTTC,CASSPPRNEQFF
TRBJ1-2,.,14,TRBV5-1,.,TGCGCCAGCAGCTTGTTCGACCATAACTATGGCTACACCTTC,CASSLFDHNYGYTF
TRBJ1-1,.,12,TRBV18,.,TGTGCCAGCTCACCACCGCAGAGTGAAGCTTTCTTT,CASSPPQSEAFF
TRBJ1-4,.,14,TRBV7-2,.,TGTGCCAGCAGCTTAGGAGTCAGGAATGAAAAACTGTTTTTT,CASSLGVRNEKLFF
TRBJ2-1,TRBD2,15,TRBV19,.,TGTGCCAGTAGTTCAAGGACTAGCGGTACCCTTGAGCAGTTCTTC,CASSSRTSGTLEQFF
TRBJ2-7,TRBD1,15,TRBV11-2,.,TGTGCCAGCAGCCTATTGGGGGACAGGGGGCACGAGCAGTACTTC,CASSLLGDRGHEQYF
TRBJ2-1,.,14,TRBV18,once,TGTGCCAGCTCACCTCGGGGAGTGGTCGATGAGCAGTTCTTC,CASSPRGVVDEQFF
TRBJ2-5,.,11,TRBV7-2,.,TGTGCCAGCAGCCGTCAAGAGACCCAGTACTTC,CASSRQETQYF
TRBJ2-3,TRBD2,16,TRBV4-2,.,TGTGCCAGCAGCCATAGCGGGAGGGGTGACACAGATACGCAGTATTTT,CASSHSGRGDTDTQYF
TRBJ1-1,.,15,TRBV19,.,TGTGCCAGTAGTATAGAAAAGAAACCGAGGACTGAAGCTTTCTTT,CASSIEKKPRTEAFF
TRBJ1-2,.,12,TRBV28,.,TGTGCCAGCACAGCGGAGTGGAATGGCTACACCTTC,CASTAEWNGYTF
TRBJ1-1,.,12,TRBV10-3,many,TGTGCCATCAGTGAAGACAGTTCAGAAGCTTTCTTT,CAISEDSSEAFF
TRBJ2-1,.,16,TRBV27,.,TGTGCCAGCAGTTTTCGGGCTAGCTACTCCTACAATGAGCAGTTCTTC,CASSFRASYSYNEQFF
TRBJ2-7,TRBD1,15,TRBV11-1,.,TGTGCCAGCAGCCGCCGGGACAGGGTGCCCTACGAGCAGTACTTC,CASSRRDRVPYEQYF
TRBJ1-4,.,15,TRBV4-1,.,TGCGCCAGCAGCCTAACAACAGGGACTAATGAAAAACTGTTTTTT,CASSLTTGTNEKLFF
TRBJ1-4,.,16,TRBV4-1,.,TGCGCCAGCAGCCGGGGACCGCCCGCAACTAATGAAAAACTGTTTTTT,CASSRGPPATNEKLFF
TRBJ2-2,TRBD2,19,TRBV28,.,TGTGCCAGCAGTTTATTACTAGCGGGAGGGTCTGCGAACACCGGGGAGCTGTTTTTT,CASSLLLAGGSANTGELFF
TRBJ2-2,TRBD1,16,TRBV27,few,TGTGCCAGCAGTGACCGGGACAGTAAGAACACCGGGGAGCTGTTTTTT,CASSDRDSKNTGELFF
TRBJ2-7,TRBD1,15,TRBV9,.,TGTGCCAGCAGCGTATATCCAGGGGGCCTGAACGAGCAGTACTTC,CASSVYPGGLNEQYF
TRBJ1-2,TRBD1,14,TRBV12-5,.,TGTGCTAGTGCCCAAACCGCAGGGGGCTATGGCTACACCTTC,CASAQTAGGYGYTF
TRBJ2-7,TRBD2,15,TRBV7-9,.,TGTGCCAGCAGTCGAGCGGGAGGAAGCTCCTACGAGCAGTACTTC,CASSRAGGSSYEQYF
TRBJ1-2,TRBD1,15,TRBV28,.,TGTGCCAGCACCGAAGGGACAGGGAATCTCCATGGCTACACCTTC,CASTEGTGNLHGYTF
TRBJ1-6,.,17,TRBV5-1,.,TGCGCCAGCAGCTTGGACCCGAGAAGCTCCTATAATTCACCCCTCCACTTT,CASSLDPRSSYNSPLHF
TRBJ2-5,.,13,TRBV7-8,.,TGTGCCAGCAGCTTGACACATCAAGAGACCCAGTACTTC,CASSLTHQETQYF
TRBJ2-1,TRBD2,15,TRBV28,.,TGTGCCAGCAGTCCTCGACTAGCTGGTGACAATGAGCAGTTCTTC,CASSPRLAGDNEQFF
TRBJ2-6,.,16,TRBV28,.,TGTGCCAGCAGTTCCTACAGGGCCTCTGGGGCCAACGTCCTGACTTTC,CASSSYRASGANVLTF
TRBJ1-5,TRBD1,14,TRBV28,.,TGTGCCAGCAGTTCGGACAGGCGCAATCAGCCCCAGCATTTT,CASSSDRRNQPQHF
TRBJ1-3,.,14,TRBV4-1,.,TGCGCCAGCAGCCAAGGTGGAGGGGGAAACACCATATATTTT,CASSQGGGGNTIYF
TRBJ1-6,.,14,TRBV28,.,TGTGCCAGCAAACCCTGGACGGGCAATTCACCCCTCCACTTT,CASKPWTGNSPLHF
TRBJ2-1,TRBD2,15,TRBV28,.,TGTGCCAGCAGAACTAGCGGGAGATTGGGGAATGAGCAGTTCTTC,CASRTSGRLGNEQFF
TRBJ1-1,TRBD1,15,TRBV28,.,TGTGCCAGCAGTCCGCGTCGGACAGGGTTTGCCGAAGCTTTCTTT,CASSPRRTGFAEAFF
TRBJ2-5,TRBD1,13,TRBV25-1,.,TGTGCCAGCCATGACAGGGGTGGAGAGACCCAGTACTTC,CASHDRGGETQYF
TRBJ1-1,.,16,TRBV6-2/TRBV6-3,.,TGTGCCAGCAGTTACCCGTCCGACAGCGTTCGGGAGGAAGCTTTCTTT,CASSYPSDSVREEAFF
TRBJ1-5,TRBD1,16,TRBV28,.,TGTGCCAGCAGTTTGTGGGGACAGGCTATCGGACAGCCCCAGCATTTT,CASSLWGQAIGQPQHF
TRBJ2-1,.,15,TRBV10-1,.,TGCGCCAGCAGTGAGTCGGGGACACCCGTTAATGAGCAGTTCTTC,CASSESGTPVNEQFF
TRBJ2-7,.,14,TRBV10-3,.,TGTGCCATCAGTGAGACAGGGTATTCCTACGAGCAGTACTTC,CAISETGYSYEQYF
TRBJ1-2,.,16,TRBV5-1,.,TGCGCCAGTAGACTCGCCAGACAGCCGGCTAACTATGGCTACACCTTC,CASRLARQPANYGYTF
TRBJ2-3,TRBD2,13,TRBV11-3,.,TGTGCCAGCAGCCCGGGGAGTAGCGGGAGTGTGTATTTT,CASSPGSSGSVYF
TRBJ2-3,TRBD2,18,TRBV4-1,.,TGCGCCAGCAGCTTTGGGACTAGCGGGAGGTTGGGGACAGATACGCAGTATTTT,CASSFGTSGRLGTDTQYF
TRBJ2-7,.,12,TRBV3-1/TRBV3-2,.,TGTGCCAGCAGCCAAGATTCCTACGAGCAGTACTTC,CASSQDSYEQYF
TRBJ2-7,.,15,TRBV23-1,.,TGCGCCAGCAGTCAATCGCTTGCAGGGTTTAGCGAGCAGTACTTC,CASSQSLAGFSEQYF
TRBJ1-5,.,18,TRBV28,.,TGTGCCAGCAGAGGGCAGGGAAATACCTGGAGTAGCAATCAGCCCCAGCATTTT,CASRGQGNTWSSNQPQHF
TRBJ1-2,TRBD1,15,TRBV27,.,TGTGCCAGCAGGACAACGGGACAGGGAACATATGGCTACACCTTC,CASRTTGQGTYGYTF
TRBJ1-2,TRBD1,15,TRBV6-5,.,TGTGCCAGCAGTTACCCCGGGACAGGGGGCGGCGGCTACACCTTC,CASSYPGTGGGGYTF
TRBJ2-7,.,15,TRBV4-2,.,TGTGCCAGCAGCCAAGTTCGGTCGAGGTCGGGAGAGCAGTACTTC,CASSQVRSRSGEQYF
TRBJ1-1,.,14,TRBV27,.,TGTGCCAGCAGTTCCAGGGTCGGCAGCACTGAAGCTTTCTTT,CASSSRVGSTEAFF
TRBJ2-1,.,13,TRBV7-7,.,TGTGCTAGCAGCTTGGGGGTAGCCAATGAGCAGTTCTTC,CASSLGVANEQFF
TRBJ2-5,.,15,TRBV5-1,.,TGCGCCAGCAGCCCTGGACAGCGCGGGACGGAGACCCAGTACTTC,CASSPGQRGTETQYF
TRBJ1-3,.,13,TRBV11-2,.,TGTGCCAGCAGTTCTGACTGGGGAAACACCATATATTTT,CASSSDWGNTIYF
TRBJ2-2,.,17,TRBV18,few,TGTGCCAGCTCACCAAGCTCCGGGGGATTGGGCACCGGGGAGCTGTTTTTT,CASSPSSGGLGTGELFF
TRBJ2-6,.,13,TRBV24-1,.,TGTGCCACCAGTGACGCCCCTGTCAACGTCCTGACTTTC,CATSDAPVNVLTF
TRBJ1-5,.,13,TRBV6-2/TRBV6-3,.,TGTGCCAGCAGTTACGGGTTCAATCAGCCCCAGCATTTT,CASSYGFNQPQHF
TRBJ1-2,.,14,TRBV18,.,TGTGCCAGCTCACCTCTAAGGGATGACTATGGCTACACCTTC,CASSPLRDDYGYTF
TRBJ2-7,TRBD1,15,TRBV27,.,TGTGCCAGCAGTCCTACAGGGGAAGGCTCCTACGAGCAGTACTTC,CASSPTGEGSYEQYF
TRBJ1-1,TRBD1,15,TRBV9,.,TGTGCCAGCAGCGCAACCGGGACAGGGGGTAGGGAAGCTTTCTTT,CASSATGTGGREAFF
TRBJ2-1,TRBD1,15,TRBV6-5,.,TGTGCCAGCAGTTACATAGACAGGGACTACAATGAGCAGTTCTTC,CASSYIDRDYNEQFF